This record covers a single TCR beta chain. This CDR3 is built from 15 residues. In germline, CDR1 is SGHVS, CDR2 FNYEAQ. V dropped 4 bases and J dropped 0 bases, with 10 bases sitting between them. Assay used: immunoSEQ multiplex PCR; TCRdb lists only in-frame clones, some missing. The sample lists more than 70,000 clones; approximately 80% were seen once. This entry belongs to a study of blood T cell repertoires in COVID-19. As for the study in general: The United States, Italy and Spain provided the acute and convalescent COVID-19 samples. T cells, B-cell-depleted T cells, or PBMCs supplied cDNA or gDNA.

This chain uses TRBV7-6 with TRBJ2-1, with a possible D match to TRBD2 (5 bases). The TCR was taken from a woman aged 80 or over with active or convalescent COVID-19. The sample taken for sequencing was peripheral blood. Here the CDR3 DNA reads TGTGCCAGCAGCTCCTTAACTAGCTCCTACAATGAGCAGTTCTTC. Amino acid sequence: CASSSLTSSYNEQFF.